Shown below are 23 T cell receptor beta chains from a single sample sequenced in a study of shared clonotypes between healthy human individuals (TCRdb year 2020). Library creation used the immunoSEQ multiplex PCR assay. What TCRdb holds here is the immuneACCESS table cut down to in-frame rearrangements. Part of the clones is not present; checked against another copy, under half of the missing clones reflect an unresolved V gene, and the others are unexplained. The sample has millions of clones on record, around nine tenths of them singletons. More than 0.12% of the sample is in the top ten clones. Sequences were obtained from naive CD4+ T cells sorted from blood. This sample's cell subset or site label indicates: CD45RA+ positively selected. All receptors derive from a man aged 18 to 30 in good health.

The chain carries TRBV30 and TRBJ1-2, with unresolved D. Trimming shortened V by 4 bases and J by 1 base, and 22 bases separated the two germline ends. The CDR3 runs to 17 residues. Germline assignment: CDR1 GTSNPN and CDR2 SVGIG (reference sequence). The CDR3 sequence is CAWTNTRTFPLNYGYTF. As DNA, the CDR3 is TGTGCCTGGACAAACACCCGGACTTTTCCCCTTAACTATGGCTACACCTTC. Drawing the rest from reference TRBV30 and TRBJ1-2, the complete variable domain is SQTIHQWPATLVQPVGSPLSLECTVEGTSNPNLYWYRQAAGRGLQLLFYSVGIGQISSEVPQNLSASRPQDRQFILSSKKLLLSDSGFYLCAWTNTRTFPLNYGYTFGSGTRLTVV.

The chain is built from TRBV6-5 and TRBJ2-3; 11 bases are shared with TRBD2. This CDR3 is 15 amino acids long. The V gene end was trimmed by 5 bases and the J gene end by 7 bases; junction bases not matched to a gene: 8. The germline CDR1 and CDR2 sequences are MNHEY and SVGAGI. In nucleotides, the CDR3 is TGTGCCAGCAGTCCCGGGACTAGCGGACGAAATACGCAGTATTTT. It is translated as CASSPGTSGRNTQYF.

This clone was counted once. The rearrangement links TRBV6-1 to TRBJ1-2; 10 bases agree with TRBD1. V shed 2 bases and J 4 bases; nucleotides not matched to a gene: 7. Germline CDR1 and CDR2: MNHNS and SASEGT. The CDR3 totals 16 residues. DNA of the CDR3: TGTGCCAGCAGTGAATCCGGGACAGGGGCCATCTATGGCTACACCTTC. Residues: CASSESGTGAIYGYTF.

CDR3 sequence (DNA): TGTGCCAGCAGCTTAGCGCAGGGACTAGCGGGAGAGACCCAGTACTTC. It encodes CASSLAQGLAGETQYF. The chain combines TRBV7-8 with TRBJ2-5, with 12 positions matching TRBD2. V was clipped by 0 bases and J by 4 bases; unmatched bases: 3. The CDR3 runs to 16 residues. In germline, CDR1 is SGHVS, CDR2 FQNEAQ.

The V gene is TRBV2, the J gene TRBJ1-6; D is possibly TRBD1 (5 bases). The CDR3 contains 13 residues. V lost 6 bases, J lost 10 bases, and 13 bases lay in between. Germline CDR1 is SNHLY and CDR2 is FYNNEI. For the CDR3, the DNA is TGTGCCAGCAGAAAAGAAGGGGTCTCACCCCTCCACTTT. Protein product: CASRKEGVSPLHF.

The genes are TRBV19 and TRBJ1-1; no definite D call. V gave up 0 bases and J gave up 6 bases, with 11 bases separating them. Germline V gene lookup returns CDR1 LNHDA and CDR2 SQIVND (reference sequence). The CDR3 is 14 amino acids. CDR3 in amino acids: CASSIEWSRPEAFF. The CDR3 DNA sequence: TGTGCCAGTAGTATAGAGTGGTCGCGGCCTGAAGCTTTCTTT.

V gene TRBV4-1 combines with J gene TRBJ1-6, with D unresolved. V lost 0 bases, J lost 10 bases, and 13 bases lay in between. Germline loops: CDR1 MGHRA, CDR2 YSYEKL. The CDR3 contains 15 residues. CDR3 DNA sequence: TGCGCCAGCAGCCAAGAAGAGCAGCCGAGATCACCCCTCCACTTT. It encodes CASSQEEQPRSPLHF.

About this clone: The same CDR3 can be traced to other DNA sequences in this sample. In DNA form, the CDR3 reads TGTGCCAGCAGTGAGCTAGCGGGTTACAATGAGCAGTTCTTC. Protein product: CASSELAGYNEQFF. V usage is TRBV2 and J usage is TRBJ2-1; TRBD2 matches at 8 bases. V lost 3 bases to trimming and J lost 4 bases; unmatched junction nucleotides: 2. This CDR3 has 14 amino acids. Germline V gene lookup returns CDR1 SNHLY and CDR2 FYNNEI.

This chain uses TRBV4-1 with TRBJ1-1; D is perhaps TRBD1 (5 bases). V shed 6 bases and J shed 1 base, with 21 bases lying between them. From germline, CDR1 is MGHRA and CDR2 YSYEKL. This CDR3 spans 17 amino acids. DNA of the CDR3: TGCGCCAGCAGTCCTCCTTTGGGGGTGCCTAAGAACACTGAAGCTTTCTTT. Its translation: CASSPPLGVPKNTEAFF.

The genes are TRBV11-2 and TRBJ1-1; no clear D gene. This CDR3 contains 14 residues. The V gene's germline CDR1 is SGHAT and CDR2 FQNNGV. Trimming removed 5 bases from V and 0 bases from J, with 10 bases in between. In nucleotides, the CDR3 is TGTGCCAGCAGCCCTCGGGCCCTGAACACTGAAGCTTTCTTT. Its protein is CASSPRALNTEAFF.

This chain uses TRBV21-1 with TRBJ1-1. TRBV21-1 is annotated as a pseudogene. CDR3 length equals 17 residues. The chain's CDR3 is CASSKPPSRGPGTEAFF. CDR3 coding DNA: TGTGCCAGCAGCAAACCACCTTCTCGGGGCCCCGGCACTGAAGCTTTCTTT.

V is TRBV5-1 and J is TRBJ2-5; tentatively, D is TRBD2 (5 bases). Trimming removed 5 bases at V and 1 base at J, with 12 bases between. From germline, CDR1 is SGHRS and CDR2 YFSETQ. The CDR3 is 14 amino acids. CDR3 bases: TGCGCCAGCAGGCCAAGCGGAGGCCAAGAGACCCAGTACTTC. It specifies CASRPSGGQETQYF.

V and J are TRBV2 and TRBJ1-5, with 9 bases that match TRBD1. Trimming at V came to 6 bases and at J to 7 bases, leaving 7 bases not matched to a gene. The length of the CDR3 is 14 residues. Germline-derived CDR1 and CDR2 are SNHLY and FYNNEI. CDR3 sequence: CASSGDRGEQPQHF. CDR3 DNA sequence: TGTGCCAGCAGCGGTGACAGGGGGGAACAGCCCCAGCATTTT.

V is TRBV6-5 and J is TRBJ2-1; possibly TRBD2 for D (5 bases). V shed 5 bases and J shed 9 bases, with 14 bases lying between them. This CDR3 is built from 13 residues. Germline V gene sequence: CDR1 MNHEY, CDR2 SVGAGI. CDR3 sequence: CASSQGSSGEQFF. The CDR3, as DNA: TGTGCCAGCAGTCAAGGGTCCAGCGGTGAGCAGTTCTTC.

The rearrangement joins TRBV14 to TRBJ2-5; D not resolved. V was shortened by 10 bases and J by 9 bases, with 18 bases between the two germline ends. CDR1 and CDR2 (germline): SGHDN, FVKESK. The CDR3 sequence is 12 residues long. The CDR3 bases are TGTGCCACCACCCGACCCAACGCGGCCCAGTACTTC. Residues: CATTRPNAAQYF.

The V gene is TRBV7-2, the J gene TRBJ2-1, with D unresolved. V was cut by 1 base and J by 3 bases, with 10 bases left in between. The CDR3 extends over 15 amino acids. The V gene's germline CDR1 is SGHTA and CDR2 FQGNSA. CDR3 region: CASSLVGQFYNEQFF. CDR3 sequence (DNA): TGTGCCAGCAGCTTAGTAGGGCAGTTCTACAATGAGCAGTTCTTC. Filled out from reference TRBV7-2 and TRBJ2-1, the complete variable domain reads GAGVSQSPSNKVTEKGKDVELRCDPISGHTALYWYRQSLGQGLEFLIYFQGNSAPDKSGLPSDRFSAERTGGSVSTLTIQRTQQEDSAVYLCASSLVGQFYNEQFFGPGTRLTVL.

The rearrangement links TRBV7-3 to TRBJ2-2; 10 nucleotides match TRBD2. Germline-derived CDR1 and CDR2 are SGHTA and FQGTGA. J was trimmed by 5 bases and V by 0 bases; bases with no gene match: 6. The CDR3 has 17 amino acids. CDR3 in DNA: TGTGCCAGCAGCTTAACGATAGCGGGGGGACGAACCGGGGAGCTGTTTTTT. Encoded protein: CASSLTIAGGRTGELFF.

V and J are TRBV19 and TRBJ2-7; weak D call: TRBD2 (7 bases). CDR1 and CDR2 from the germline V gene are LNHDA and SQIVND (reference sequence). Trimming removed 6 bases from V and 7 bases from J, with 19 bases in between. The CDR3 is 14 residues long. CDR3 sequence reads: CASRPGGLGGEQYF. For the CDR3, the DNA is TGTGCCAGTAGACCTGGAGGACTAGGGGGGGAGCAGTACTTC.

The chain joins TRBV5-1 to TRBJ1-3; D unclear. Germline assignment: CDR1 SGHRS and CDR2 YFSETQ. This CDR3 is built from 13 residues. V lost 4 bases and J 2 bases, leaving 7 bases between the germline ends. The DNA of the CDR3 is TGCGCCAGCAGCCCAATAGCTGGAAACACCATATATTTT. Its protein product is CASSPIAGNTIYF. Full variable domain (rest looked up from reference TRBV5-1 and TRBJ1-3): KAGVTQTPRYLIKTRGQQVTLSCSPISGHRSVSWYQQTPGQGLQFLFEYFSETQRNKGNFPGRFSGRQFSNSRSEMNVSTLELGDSALYLCASSPIAGNTIYFGEGSWLTVV.

V gene TRBV19 combines with J gene TRBJ2-2; D is possibly TRBD1 (6 bases). This CDR3 is 14 amino acids long. CDR1 LNHDA and CDR2 SQIVND come from the germline V gene (reference sequence). Trimming removed 4 bases at V and 4 bases at J, with 10 bases between. The CDR3 reads CASSNQQGTGELFF. The CDR3, as DNA: TGTGCCAGTAGTAATCAACAGGGCACCGGGGAGCTGTTTTTT.

V usage is TRBV11-2 and J usage is TRBJ2-2; 7 bases line up with TRBD1. The trim removed 7 bases at V and 4 bases at J, leaving 12 bases unmatched. The CDR3 has 16 amino acids. Germline values: CDR1 SGHAT, CDR2 FQNNGV. Here the CDR3 reads CASIRGGWAGTGELFF. CDR3 nucleotides: TGTGCCAGCATCCGAGGGGGCTGGGCGGGCACCGGGGAGCTGTTTTTT.

This clone appeared a few times. The identical CDR3 is also encoded by other nucleotide sequences in the sample. V and J are TRBV7-9 and TRBJ2-2; D not resolved. Germline CDR1 and CDR2: SEHNR and FQNEAQ (reference sequence). This CDR3 comprises 14 residues. The V gene lost 0 bases and the J gene lost 1 base, with 3 bases spanning the gap. The CDR3 DNA reads as TGTGCCAGCAGCTTAGCAGGGAACACCGGGGAGCTGTTTTTT. It encodes CASSLAGNTGELFF.

A word on this clone: Other nucleotide sequences from this sample produce the same CDR3. The rearrangement uses TRBV18 and TRBJ2-3; 8 bases agree with TRBD2. The CDR3 is made up of 14 amino acids. Germline CDR1 is KGHSH and CDR2 is LQKENI. The trim removed 4 bases at V and 1 base at J, leaving 1 base unmatched. The CDR3: CASSQTSGTDTQYF. The CDR3 region has the DNA TGTGCCAGCTCACAGACTAGCGGCACAGATACGCAGTATTTT.